This is a list of T cell receptor beta chains from one sample in a study of blood T cell repertoires in COVID-19. Measured with immunoSEQ multiplex PCR; TCRdb has only the in-frame clones, and not every one. The table includes around 46,000 clones, over 75% detected once. Sequences were obtained from peripheral blood. Receptors were obtained from a woman of 80 years or more with COVID-19, enrolled during active disease. CDR3s include the opening cysteine and the closing phenylalanine or tryptophan. A D gene is named only where the DNA matches it firmly. Not all rows give a size; the values are once, few, many and, for expanded clones, a class.

J,size,V,D,CDR3,DNA
TRBJ2-7,.,TRBV6-5,.,CASRPTSTLAYEQYF,TGTGCCAGCAGGCCCACATCCACCCTTGCCTACGAGCAGTACTTC
TRBJ1-3,.,TRBV18,TRBD1,CASSLDRAGNTIYF,TGTGCCAGCTCACTCGACAGGGCTGGAAACACCATATATTTT
TRBJ1-3,.,TRBV5-6,.,CASSLGATGTIYF,TGTGCCAGCAGCTTAGGGGCGACCGGGACCATATATTTT
TRBJ2-1,.,TRBV29-1,TRBD2,CSGSISGRAVEQFF,TGCAGCGGCAGTATTAGCGGGAGGGCCGTAGAGCAGTTCTTC
TRBJ2-2,.,TRBV6-6,TRBD1,CASTRDRGRDGTTGELFF,TGTGCCAGCACTCGGGACAGGGGGCGTGATGGGACCACCGGGGAGCTGTTTTTT
TRBJ2-4,.,TRBV19,.,CASSGDSGIKRNIQYF,TGTGCCAGTAGTGGGGACTCCGGGATCAAAAGGAACATTCAGTACTTC
TRBJ2-7,.,TRBV27,.,CASSLGWTPYEQYF,TGTGCCAGCAGTTTAGGATGGACACCTTACGAGCAGTACTTC
TRBJ1-4,.,TRBV2,TRBD1,CATRPGGEEKLFF,TGTGCCACCCGACCAGGGGGCGAGGAAAAACTGTTTTTT
TRBJ2-3,.,TRBV4-3,TRBD1,CASSQDYRGADTQYF,TGCGCCAGCAGCCAAGATTACAGGGGGGCAGATACGCAGTATTTT
TRBJ2-5,.,TRBV9,.,CASSPGGRAGETQYF,TGTGCCAGCAGCCCGGGGGGCCGAGCGGGAGAGACCCAGTACTTC
TRBJ2-7,.,TRBV7-8,TRBD1,CASSSTGQGVQLSYEQYF,TGTGCCAGCAGCTCGACCGGGCAGGGGGTTCAACTCTCCTACGAGCAGTACTTC
TRBJ2-2,.,TRBV19,TRBD1,CASSTLRQGMNTGELFF,TGTGCCAGTAGTACCCTGCGACAGGGGATGAACACCGGGGAGCTGTTTTTT
TRBJ2-3,.,TRBV29-1,TRBD1,CSVRGSLRQGYTDTQYF,TGCAGCGTTAGGGGGAGCCTCCGACAGGGTTACACAGATACGCAGTATTTT
TRBJ2-7,.,TRBV27,.,CASSQSDLPYEQYF,TGTGCCAGCAGTCAATCAGATCTCCCCTACGAGCAGTACTTC
TRBJ2-2,.,TRBV24-1,.,CATSDPQGRTNTGELFF,TGTGCCACCAGTGATCCACAGGGGAGGACGAACACCGGGGAGCTGTTTTTT
TRBJ2-5,.,TRBV6-6,.,CASRGSQETQYF,TGTGCCAGCCGAGGCAGCCAAGAGACCCAGTACTTC
TRBJ2-5,.,TRBV4-1,.,CASSQAGYQTPQYF,TGCGCCAGCAGCCAAGCGGGGTACCAAACACCCCAGTACTTC
TRBJ1-4,.,TRBV27,TRBD1,CASSPQAAGQGGEKLFF,TGTGCCAGCAGTCCACAAGCGGCGGGACAGGGGGGGGAAAAACTGTTTTTT
TRBJ2-1,.,TRBV2,.,CASSTGAYNEQFF,TGTGCCAGCAGCACGGGAGCATACAATGAGCAGTTCTTC
TRBJ2-3,once,TRBV9,.,CASSPRTSTDTQYF,TGTGCCAGCAGCCCTCGGACTAGCACAGATACGCAGTATTTT
TRBJ1-3,.,TRBV10-3,TRBD1,CAIRHTGTGYSGNTIYF,TGTGCCATCCGACATACCGGGACAGGATACTCTGGAAACACCATATATTTT
TRBJ1-5,.,TRBV27,TRBD1,CASSLTTGGRNQPQHF,TGTGCCAGCAGTCTAACAACAGGGGGGAGGAATCAGCCCCAGCATTTT
TRBJ2-5,.,TRBV7-3,.,CASSRGNQETQYF,TGTGCCAGCAGCCGAGGGAATCAAGAGACCCAGTACTTC
TRBJ1-4,.,TRBV7-9,.,CASSPQRKEEKLFF,TGTGCCAGCAGCCCCCAGCGGAAGGAAGAAAAACTGTTTTTT
TRBJ2-5,.,TRBV7-9,TRBD2,CASSLVPAGFETQYF,TGTGCCAGCAGCTTAGTGCCAGCGGGGTTTGAGACCCAGTACTTC
TRBJ2-1,.,TRBV20-1,TRBD1,CSASSPDRGRYNEQFF,TGCAGTGCTAGTTCCCCGGACAGGGGGAGGTACAATGAGCAGTTCTTC
TRBJ2-5,.,TRBV19,.,CASSYRPWEETQYF,TGTGCCAGTAGTTACAGACCCTGGGAAGAGACCCAGTACTTC
TRBJ1-1,.,TRBV2,.,CASSEPGRGAFF,TGTGCCAGCAGTGAACCCGGGAGGGGAGCTTTCTTT
TRBJ2-2,.,TRBV20-1,.,CSAGNRAQMFF,TGCAGTGCGGGAAACAGGGCTCAAATGTTTTTT
TRBJ2-5,.,TRBV29-1,TRBD2,CSGETSGNVETQYF,TGCAGCGGCGAGACTAGCGGGAATGTAGAGACCCAGTACTTC
TRBJ1-2,.,TRBV3-1/TRBV3-2,TRBD1,CASSQWDRVEGYTF,TGTGCCAGCAGCCAATGGGACAGGGTTGAGGGCTACACCTTC